Shown below are 12 T cell receptor beta chains from a single sample sequenced in a study of follicular helper T cells after annual influenza vaccination. The time point is: 2014-2015 season, 7 days after vaccination. Some clones are missing from TCRdb's copy, which holds only in-frame ones; the method was immunoSEQ multiplex PCR. This repertoire shows over 7,000 clones, around 80% found once; its top ten account for about 3.7%. The source was CXCR5+ CD38- circulating T follicular helper cells from blood, collected 7 days after influenza vaccination. Described subset: circulating Tfh, non-naive CD4+CXCR5+PD-1+ (ICOS+CD38+ or ICOS-CD38-). These receptors all stem from an adult who received the influenza vaccine.

The chain uses TRBV4-1 and TRBJ1-4, with 8 nucleotides matching TRBD1. The CDR3 is made up of 16 amino acids. J lost 5 bases, V lost 0 bases, and 5 bases had no gene match. Germline CDR1 is MGHRA and CDR2 is YSYEKL. The CDR3 sequence is CASSQDYRGANEKLFF. The CDR3, as DNA: TGCGCCAGCAGCCAAGATTACAGGGGGGCAAATGAAAAACTGTTTTTT.

The rearrangement links TRBV7-9 to TRBJ2-3; 7 nucleotides align to TRBD2. V gave up 5 bases and J gave up 2 bases; unmatched junction bases: 10. The length of the CDR3 is 16 residues. The germline V gene encodes CDR1 SEHNR and CDR2 FQNEAQ (reference sequence). This CDR3 reads CASSVAVAGNTDTQYF. CDR3 bases: TGTGCCAGCAGCGTTGCAGTAGCGGGCAACACAGATACGCAGTATTTT. The full variable domain, completed using reference TRBV7-9 and TRBJ2-3, is DTGVSQNPRHKITKRGQNVTFRCDPISEHNRLYWYRQTLGQGPEFLTYFQNEAQLEKSRLLSDRFSAERPKGSFSTLEIQRTEQGDSAMYLCASSVAVAGNTDTQYFGPGTRLTVL.

CDR3 region: CASSWGLAVQQFF. In DNA form, the CDR3 reads TGCGCCAGCAGCTGGGGACTAGCAGTCCAGCAGTTCTTC. The gene calls are TRBV5-1 and TRBJ2-1; TRBD2 matches 9 bases. V lost 3 bases, J lost 11 bases, and 6 bases stayed unmatched. Germline V CDR1 and CDR2: SGHRS, YFSETQ. The CDR3 contains 13 residues.

CDR3 in DNA: TGTGCCAGCAGCATGCGGGGGACAGGACCGAACCTGGCAACTAATGAAAAACTGTTTTTT. This translates into CASSMRGTGPNLATNEKLFF. This chain uses TRBV13 with TRBJ1-4; 8 positions agree with TRBD1. The germline CDR1 and CDR2 sequences are PRHDT and FYEKMQ (reference sequence). J lost 0 bases, V lost 5 bases, and 17 bases had no gene match. This CDR3 has 20 residues.

This clone was recorded a few times. The J gene is TRBJ2-2, the V gene TRBV2; D perhaps matches TRBD1 (8 bases). There are 15 residues in the CDR3. Germline CDR1 SNHLY, CDR2 FYNNEI. V lost 6 bases to trimming and J lost 3 bases, with 14 bases between them. This chain's CDR3 is CASSRTGRDTGELFF. CDR3 nucleotide sequence: TGTGCCAGCAGCAGGACAGGGAGGGACACCGGGGAGCTGTTTTTT. Supplemented by reference TRBV2 and TRBJ2-2, the full variable domain reads EPEVTQTPSHQVTQMGQEVILRCVPISNHLYFYWYRQILGQKVEFLVSFYNNEISEKSEIFDDQFSVERPDGSNFTLKIRSTKLEDSAMYFCASSRTGRDTGELFFGEGSRLTVL.

The rearrangement links TRBV5-1 to TRBJ1-6; 10 bases align to TRBD1. With 4 bases clipped from V and 8 bases from J, the junction kept 6 bases outside the gene matches. The V gene's germline CDR1 is SGHRS and CDR2 YFSETQ. This CDR3 is built from 15 residues. The DNA of the CDR3 is TGCGCCAGCAGCGGGACAGGGGATCCTTATTCACCCCTCCACTTT. Protein: CASSGTGDPYSPLHF.

The V gene is TRBV5-6, the J gene TRBJ2-6, with TRBD2 identical over 9 bases. Trimming removed 4 bases from V and 0 bases from J; junction bases left unmatched: 8. This CDR3 is 18 amino acids long. Per germline, CDR1 SGHDT and CDR2 YYEEEE. The chain's CDR3 is CASSPLAGRYSGANVLTF. Written as DNA, the CDR3 is TGTGCCAGCAGCCCTCTAGCGGGACGGTACTCTGGGGCCAACGTCCTGACTTTC.

The chain employs TRBV28 and TRBJ2-2; TRBD1 agrees at 7 bases. Losses at the gene ends were 7 bases for V and 1 base for J; bases not matched to a gene: 6. Germline loops: CDR1 MDHEN, CDR2 SYDVKM. This CDR3 is built from 15 residues. The CDR3 is CASTTGAGNTGELFF. In DNA, the CDR3 is TGTGCCAGCACCACAGGGGCGGGGAACACCGGGGAGCTGTTTTTT.

This chain links TRBV2 with TRBJ2-1; the match to TRBD2 covers 13 bases. The V gene end was trimmed by 5 bases and the J gene end by 13 bases; junction bases not matched to a gene: 8. The CDR3 is made up of 14 amino acids. Germline values: CDR1 SNHLY, CDR2 FYNNEI. The CDR3 spells CASSPGTSGKKQFF. CDR3 nucleotide sequence: TGTGCCAGCAGTCCCGGGACTAGCGGGAAGAAACAGTTCTTC.

The J gene is TRBJ2-5, the V gene TRBV9; TRBD2 aligns across 12 bases. V gave up 0 bases and J gave up 1 base; unmatched junction bases: 4. CDR1 and CDR2 from the germline V gene are SGDLS and YYNGEE. This CDR3 comprises 17 residues. The CDR3 sequence: CASSVAQLAGGQETQYF. CDR3 DNA: TGTGCCAGCAGCGTAGCCCAACTAGCGGGGGGCCAAGAGACCCAGTACTTC.

The chain carries TRBV5-7 and TRBJ2-1, with D possibly TRBD2 on 6 matching bases. TRBV5-7 is annotated as an ORF whose role is uncertain. Trimming pared 4 bases from V and 0 bases from J, leaving 17 bases between. This CDR3 has 17 amino acids. The CDR3 protein is CASSPLRDSSSYNEQFF. The CDR3, as DNA: TGTGCCAGCAGCCCTCTCCGGGACTCGAGCTCCTACAATGAGCAGTTCTTC.

The chain is built from TRBV9 and TRBJ2-3; 8 bases are shared with TRBD2. There are 17 residues in the CDR3. V lost 0 bases, J lost 6 bases, and 12 bases stayed unmatched. Germline CDR1 and CDR2: SGDLS and YYNGEE. The CDR3 loop reads CASSVAPWRREDDTQYF. The DNA for the CDR3 is TGTGCCAGCAGCGTAGCTCCGTGGCGGCGGGAGGACGATACGCAGTATTTT.